These T cell receptor beta chains were read from a single sample in a study of T cell repertoires in cytomegalovirus infection. TCRdb re-called the reads with MiXCR, one entry per CDR3 protein. Of about 360,000 distinct CDR3 sequences in the sample, around 18% were seen once. Source material: PBMCs. These receptors were obtained from a human donor in good health (CMV status not recorded). Some clones in this sample may be carry-over from other donors' samples. The CDR3 runs from the conserved cysteine through the conserved F or W. Each record gives: D gene, J gene, V gene, clone size, CDR3 DNA, CDR3 protein. D genes are given only for firm matches. Clone sizes are given selectively: once, few, many, or a class where the clone is expanded.

>-|TRBJ2-3|TRBV6-2/TRBV6-3|-
TGTGCCAGCACCCCCTCGCGTACCCCAGGCACAGATACGCAGTATTTT
CASTPSRTPGTDTQYF
>TRBD2|TRBJ2-1|TRBV12-3/TRBV12-4|few
TGTGCCAGCAGTCGCGGGTCGGGACTAGCGATCTACAATGAGCAGTTCTTC
CASSRGSGLAIYNEQFF
>-|TRBJ2-1|TRBV6-2/TRBV6-3|few
TGTGCCACCACAGGGAAGGGGATGCACAATGAGCAGTTCTTC
CATTGKGMHNEQFF
>TRBD1|TRBJ1-4|TRBV20-1|few
TGCAGTGCTCCCGACCGACAGGGTGGAAGTGAAAAACTGTTTTTT
CSAPDRQGGSEKLFF
>-|TRBJ2-7|TRBV12-3/TRBV12-4|many
TGTGCCAGCAGTCTCCAAGACACAACCTACGAGCAGTACTTC
CASSLQDTTYEQYF
>TRBD1|TRBJ2-1|TRBV30|-
TGTGCCTGGAGTGGTCACCGACAGGGGTCTTACAATGAGCAGTTCTTC
CAWSGHRQGSYNEQFF
>-|TRBJ2-5|TRBV7-2|many
TGTGCCAGCAGCCTCATGACGGCTAAGACCCAGTACTTC
CASSLMTAKTQYF
>-|TRBJ2-2|TRBV7-2|many
TGTGCCAGCAGCCCCCAGGCGGGCAACACCGGGGAGCTGTTTTTT
CASSPQAGNTGELFF
>TRBD1|TRBJ1-4|TRBV7-2|-
TGTGCCAGCAGTCCCCGAAGGCAGGGGGCTGGTGAAAAACTGTTTTTT
CASSPRRQGAGEKLFF
>-|TRBJ2-7|TRBV7-9|many
TGTGCCAGCAGCTCTCGCCTAGGTCTGCAGTACTTC
CASSSRLGLQYF
>TRBD1|TRBJ2-1|TRBV7-8|many
TGTGCCAGCAGCCTGCGGACAGGCATTTATGAGCAGTTCTTC
CASSLRTGIYEQFF
>-|TRBJ1-5|TRBV4-1|few
TGCGCCAGCAGCCGGGGACACGAAGGAGGTCAGCCCCAGCATTTT
CASSRGHEGGQPQHF
>-|TRBJ1-2|TRBV12-3/TRBV12-4|-
TGTGCCAGCAGCCCAGCTAATCCGGGCAGGAACTATGGCTACACCTTC
CASSPANPGRNYGYTF
>-|TRBJ1-2|TRBV5-1|-
TGCGCCAGCAGCTTGGGTCCCCAGGGAGGAGACTATGGCTACACCTTC
CASSLGPQGGDYGYTF
>-|TRBJ2-7|TRBV7-2|many
TGTGCCAGCAGCTATGGGGGTCAACGAACCGAGCAGTACTTC
CASSYGGQRTEQYF
>-|TRBJ2-5|TRBV7-2|few
TGTGCCAGCAGCTTCAATGGCCAAGAGACCCAGTACTTC
CASSFNGQETQYF
>-|TRBJ1-5|TRBV7-8|many
TGTGCCAGCAGCTTCCGCCGACAGGCCAATCAGCCCCAGCATTTT
CASSFRRQANQPQHF
>-|TRBJ1-5|TRBV7-2|-
TGTGCCAGCAGCCGCTTTGGGGAGGGCAATCAGCCCCAGCATTTT
CASSRFGEGNQPQHF
>TRBD2|TRBJ2-1|TRBV5-8|few
TGTGCCAGCAGCTATACGTGGCGGGGGATCTACAATGAGCAGTTCTTC
CASSYTWRGIYNEQFF
>-|TRBJ1-5|TRBV6-1|-
TGTGCCAGCCTGAGGTGGGCCCAAGGGCATTCCAATCAGCCCCAGCATTTT
CASLRWAQGHSNQPQHF
>-|TRBJ2-3|TRBV7-2|many
TGTGCCAGCAGCGACCCGGGGGGCGGTACGCAGTATTTT
CASSDPGGGTQYF